This T cell receptor (beta chain) stems from a study of blood T cells in healthy people across ages (dated by TCRdb to between 2015 and 2016). Concerning the study at large: In model experiments, template switching captured roughly one uniquely barcoded TCR beta cDNA molecule for every two T cells. Using deep sequencing normalized with unique cDNA molecular identifiers, the study measured how TCR beta repertoire diversity changes with age. Four age groups were formed from the donors: young (average about 15 years), middle-aged (approximately 40), aged (62) and long-lived (about 80). To avoid experimental bias, donors of different ages were spread randomly across the sequencing lanes. For two donors (one aged 18 to 30 and one aged 80 or older), the study analyzed two additional independent replicas of 1 million unique cDNA reads from the same blood draw. Findings and caveats that apply to the study as a whole: Observed TCR beta diversity per million T cells fell roughly linearly with age, and a significant reduction was already apparent by age around 44. Compared with the aged group, the long-lived group had more naive CD4+ T cells, fewer expanded clones and increased TCR diversity, suggesting age selection. Estimates of total diversity from one million sequenced T cells were regarded as lower bounds and underestimates. Because donor CMV infection status was unknown, age-related changes in expanded clonotypes were potentially confounded. The percentage of naive T cells measured by flow cytometry correlated strongly with observed TCR beta diversity. Bulk unsorted PBMC profiling prevented conclusive comparison of naive and antigen-experienced compartments.

Systemically healthy Caucasian individuals from Russia, approximately 39 in total and aged about 6 to 100 years, were included as donors. Ten milliliters of peripheral blood were collected from each donor into EDTA-treated Vacutainer tubes. Ficoll-Paque density-gradient centrifugation was used to isolate PBMCs, with at least 6 million obtained per sample. Total RNA was extracted from PBMCs with Trizol reagent, with at least 6 micrograms obtained per sample. For every donor, an aliquot of PBMCs went through flow cytometry to measure the percentages of naive CD45RAhigh/CD27high T cells. This clonotype was picked up many times. This clone's antigen is unknown. Per-base qualities were not stored, and no clone one base away is much larger. Unmatched junction bases come to 5, with V trimmed by 6 bases and J by 3 bases. Counted from cysteine to phenylalanine, this CDR3 has 14 amino acids. The sequence is cut down to CDR3 DNA, 42 bases in frame from base 1. In the germline V gene, CDR1 corresponds to SGHTA and CDR2 to FQGNSA.

Library method: 5' RACE. Sequencing took place on an Illumina HiSeq 2500. A second PCR of 7 to 11 cycles was performed with a sample-barcoded 5' primer and a J-beta primer mix. A template-switch 5' adaptor carrying 12 random nucleotides introduced a unique molecular identifier onto each TCR beta cDNA molecule. Each sample yielded at least 2.5 million CDR3-containing paired-end reads. All of the RNA was converted into first-strand cDNA using the Mint cDNA synthesis kit, with a TRBC-specific oligonucleotide serving as the primer. All cDNA was treated with uracil-DNA glycosylase and then went through a first 18-cycle PCR with the universal primers M1SS and BC2_uni_R. The authors' analysis ran thus. For normalization, 1 million high-quality reads were randomly selected from each sample, with every read carrying a distinct molecular identifier. Reads with shared molecular identifiers were discarded instead of being binned into consensus sequences. MiTCR, set to a Q25 quality threshold and the strictest error-elimination algorithm, was used for CDR3 identification, clonotype clustering and error correction. A nonparametric unseen species model with Euler transformation was used to estimate a lower bound on total TCR beta diversity. The public reads were reprocessed in TCRdb via fastp at Q25 and MiXCR, keeping in-frame beta chains. Here each entry gathers all rows of one CDR3 protein and keeps the most common genes and DNA. For this entry, the V and J calls and clone size follow TCRdb and not the study's own pipeline. This sample is represented by roughly 900,000 distinct CDR3 sequences; more than 25% of them were singletons. Together, the top ten hold around 15% of the sample.

The V and J genes are TRBV7-2 and TRBJ1-2; TRBD1 fits 9 bases in the junction. This receptor was identified in an elderly woman in good health. Sequenced: blood. The CDR3 region reads CASSTRTGDYGYTF. The DNA reads TGTGCCAGCAGTACCCGGACAGGGGACTATGGCTACACCTTC.